A selection of T cell receptor beta chains follows, all from one sample in a study of blood T cell repertoires in COVID-19. Libraries were prepared by immunoSEQ multiplex PCR; TCRdb keeps only in-frame clonotypes and omits some of them. The repertoire holds around 230,000 clones, over 75% seen once, with nearly 9.5% in the top ten. The sample comprised PBMCs or T cells enriched from blood (not recorded which). These TCRs come from a man in his forties who had recovered from COVID-19. Each CDR3 is given with its conserved first and last residue. The D gene is left open where the match is weak. Only some rows state a clone size, as once, few, many or a class for expanded clones.

v_call	clone_size	d_call	j_call	cdr3_nt	cdr3_aa
TRBV18	NA	NA	TRBJ2-7	TGTGCCAGCTCACCACCGAGCGGCTACGAGCAGTACTTC	CASSPPSGYEQYF
TRBV29-1	NA	NA	TRBJ1-2	TGCAGCGTTGCAAGACAGACCCGCTATGGCTACACCTTC	CSVARQTRYGYTF
TRBV6-5	NA	TRBD1	TRBJ1-1	TGTGCCAGCAGTCGGGTTCACGGGACAGGGGAGGAAGCTTTCTTT	CASSRVHGTGEEAFF
TRBV3-1/TRBV3-2	few	TRBD1	TRBJ1-4	TGTGCCAGCAGCGGACAGGGGCGTGCAACTAATGAAAAACTGTTTTTT	CASSGQGRATNEKLFF
TRBV4-1	many	TRBD2	TRBJ2-2	TGCGCCAGCAGCCAAGATCCAATTATAGGGTGGACTAGCGGGAATACCGGGGAGCTGTTTTTT	CASSQDPIIGWTSGNTGELFF
TRBV12-5	NA	TRBD1	TRBJ1-5	TGTGCTAGTGGTTACGGACAGGGCGGTGGGGATGCCCAGCATTTT	CASGYGQGGGDAQHF
TRBV10-3	NA	NA	TRBJ1-1	TGTGCCATCAGAGAGACTACTGAAGCTTTCTTT	CAIRETTEAFF
TRBV28	NA	TRBD1	TRBJ2-2	TGTGCCAGCAGTTTATTACCCCCGGGACAGTACACCGGGGAGCTGTTTTTT	CASSLLPPGQYTGELFF
TRBV30	NA	NA	TRBJ1-1	TGTGCCTGGAGTGTACAATATACGGCTTTCTTT	CAWSVQYTAFF
TRBV20-1	once	NA	TRBJ1-1	TGCAGTGCTAGTACCAGGGAAGGTTTCTTT	CSASTREGFF
TRBV25-1	NA	NA	TRBJ1-2	TGTGCCAGCAGAGATCCAGGGGTCTATGGCTACACCTTC	CASRDPGVYGYTF